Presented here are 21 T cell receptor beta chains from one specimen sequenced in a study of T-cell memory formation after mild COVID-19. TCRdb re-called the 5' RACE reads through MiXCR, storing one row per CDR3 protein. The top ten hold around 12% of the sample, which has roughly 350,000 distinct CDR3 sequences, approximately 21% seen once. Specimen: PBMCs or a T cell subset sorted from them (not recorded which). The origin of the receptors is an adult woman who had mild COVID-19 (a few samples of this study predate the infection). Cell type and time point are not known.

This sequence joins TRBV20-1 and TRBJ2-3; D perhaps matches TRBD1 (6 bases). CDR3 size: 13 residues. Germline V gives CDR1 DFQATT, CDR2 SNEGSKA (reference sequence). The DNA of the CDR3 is TGCAGAGCAAGACAGGATAGCACAGATACGCAGTATTTT. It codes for CRARQDSTDTQYF.

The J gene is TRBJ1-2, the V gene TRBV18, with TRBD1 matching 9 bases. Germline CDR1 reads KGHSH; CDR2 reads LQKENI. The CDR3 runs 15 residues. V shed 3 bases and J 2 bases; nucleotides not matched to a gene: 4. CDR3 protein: CASSPWDRENYGYTF. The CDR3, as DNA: TGTGCCAGCTCACCCTGGGACAGGGAGAACTATGGCTACACCTTC.

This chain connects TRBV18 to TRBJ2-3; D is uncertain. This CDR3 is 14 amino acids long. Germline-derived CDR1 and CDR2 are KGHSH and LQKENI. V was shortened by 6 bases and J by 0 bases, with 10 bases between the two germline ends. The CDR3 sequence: CASSGPRSTDTQYF. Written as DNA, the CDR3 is TGTGCCAGCTCCGGCCCGAGGAGCACAGATACGCAGTATTTT.

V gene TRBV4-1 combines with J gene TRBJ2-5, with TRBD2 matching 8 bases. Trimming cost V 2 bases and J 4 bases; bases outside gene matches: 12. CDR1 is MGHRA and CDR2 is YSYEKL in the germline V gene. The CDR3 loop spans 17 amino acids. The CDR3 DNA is TGCGCCAGCAGCCAACAGGGCGGGGGGTCCCTATCAGAGACCCAGTACTTC. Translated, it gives CASSQQGGGSLSETQYF.

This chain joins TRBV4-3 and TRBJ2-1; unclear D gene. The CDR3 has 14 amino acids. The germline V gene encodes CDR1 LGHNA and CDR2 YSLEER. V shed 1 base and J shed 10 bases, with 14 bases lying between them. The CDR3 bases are TGCGCCAGCAGCCAAGCGTTAGGGCATCTGGAGCAGTTCTTC. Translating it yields CASSQALGHLEQFF.

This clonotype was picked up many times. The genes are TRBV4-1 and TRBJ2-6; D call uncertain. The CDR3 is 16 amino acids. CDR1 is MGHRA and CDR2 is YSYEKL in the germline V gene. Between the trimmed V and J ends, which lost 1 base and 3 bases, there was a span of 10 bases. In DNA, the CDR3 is TGCGCCAGCAGCCAAGTTTTAGGAGTTGGGGCCAACGTCCTGACTTTC. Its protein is CASSQVLGVGANVLTF.

The chain's CDR3 is CASSRRAEAFF. The CDR3, as DNA: TGTGCCAGCTCCAGGAGGGCTGAAGCTTTCTTT. The genes are TRBV3-1 and TRBJ1-1; D uncertain. The V gene lost 8 bases and the J gene lost 6 bases, with 10 bases spanning the gap. The germline V gene has CDR1 LGHDT and CDR2 YNNKEL (reference sequence). The length of the CDR3 is 11 residues.

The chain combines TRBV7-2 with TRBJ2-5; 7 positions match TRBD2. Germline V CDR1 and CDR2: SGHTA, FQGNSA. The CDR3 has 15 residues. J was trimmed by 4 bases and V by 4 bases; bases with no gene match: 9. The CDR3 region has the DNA TGTGCCAGCAGCTCGCTCGGATGGGGGGGAGAGACCCAGTACTTC. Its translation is CASSSLGWGGETQYF.

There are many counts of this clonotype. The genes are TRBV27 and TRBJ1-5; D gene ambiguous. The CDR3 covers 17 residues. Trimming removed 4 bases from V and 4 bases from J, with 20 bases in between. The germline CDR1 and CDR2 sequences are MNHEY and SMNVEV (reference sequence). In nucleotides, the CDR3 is TGTGCCAGCAGTTCCCTCTCGGCAGGATCTATGAATCAGCCCCAGCATTTT. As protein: CASSSLSAGSMNQPQHF.

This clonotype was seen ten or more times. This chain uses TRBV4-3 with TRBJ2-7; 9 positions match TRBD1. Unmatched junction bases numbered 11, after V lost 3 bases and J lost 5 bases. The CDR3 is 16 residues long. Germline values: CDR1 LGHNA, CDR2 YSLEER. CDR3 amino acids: CASSHWGTGKRNEQYF. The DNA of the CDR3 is TGCGCCAGCAGCCATTGGGGGACAGGGAAGCGAAACGAGCAGTACTTC.

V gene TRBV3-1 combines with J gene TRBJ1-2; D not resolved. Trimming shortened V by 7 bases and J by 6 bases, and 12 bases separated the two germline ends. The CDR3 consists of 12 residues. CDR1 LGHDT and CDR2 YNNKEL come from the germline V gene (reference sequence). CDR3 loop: CASTSAGDGYTF. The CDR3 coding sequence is TGTGCCAGCACCTCGGCCGGAGATGGCTACACCTTC.

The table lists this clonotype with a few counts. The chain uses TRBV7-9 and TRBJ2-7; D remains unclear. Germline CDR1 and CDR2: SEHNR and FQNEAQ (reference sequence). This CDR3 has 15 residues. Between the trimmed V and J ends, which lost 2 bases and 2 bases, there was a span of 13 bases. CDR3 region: CASSLSTHLAYEQYF. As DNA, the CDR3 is TGTGCCAGCAGCTTAAGTACCCACTTGGCCTACGAGCAGTACTTC.

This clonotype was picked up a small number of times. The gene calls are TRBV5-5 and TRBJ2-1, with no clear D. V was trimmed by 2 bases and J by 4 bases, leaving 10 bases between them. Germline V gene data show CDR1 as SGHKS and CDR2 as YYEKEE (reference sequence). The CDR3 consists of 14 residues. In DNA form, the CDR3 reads TGTGCCAGCAGCTTACTGGGTGCGTACAATGAGCAGTTCTTC. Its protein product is CASSLLGAYNEQFF.

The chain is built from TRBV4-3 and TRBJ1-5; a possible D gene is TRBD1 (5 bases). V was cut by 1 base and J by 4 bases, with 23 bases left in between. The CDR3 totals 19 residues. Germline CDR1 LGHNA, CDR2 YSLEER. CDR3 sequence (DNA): TGCGCCAGCAGCCAAGCAATAAGAGCCGGGACCGCCTATAATCAGCCCCAGCATTTT. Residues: CASSQAIRAGTAYNQPQHF.

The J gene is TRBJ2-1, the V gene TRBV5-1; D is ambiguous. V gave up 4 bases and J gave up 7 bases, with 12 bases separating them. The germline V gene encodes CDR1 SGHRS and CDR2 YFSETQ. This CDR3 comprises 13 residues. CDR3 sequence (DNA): TGCGCCAGCAGCGCGCCCCGGTGGAATGAGCAGTTCTTC. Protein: CASSAPRWNEQFF.

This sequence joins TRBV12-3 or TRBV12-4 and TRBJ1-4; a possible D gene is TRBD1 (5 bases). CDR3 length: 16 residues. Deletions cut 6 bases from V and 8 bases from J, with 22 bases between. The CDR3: CASRLGHQVEGEKLFF. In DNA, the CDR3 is TGTGCCAGCAGACTCGGCCACCAGGTGGAGGGGGAAAAACTGTTTTTT.

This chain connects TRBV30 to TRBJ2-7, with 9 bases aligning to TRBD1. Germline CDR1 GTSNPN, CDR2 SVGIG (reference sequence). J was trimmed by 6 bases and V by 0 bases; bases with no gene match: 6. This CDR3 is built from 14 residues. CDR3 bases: TGTGCCTGGAGTGTAGGACAGGGGTTCCTCGAGCAGTACTTC. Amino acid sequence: CAWSVGQGFLEQYF.

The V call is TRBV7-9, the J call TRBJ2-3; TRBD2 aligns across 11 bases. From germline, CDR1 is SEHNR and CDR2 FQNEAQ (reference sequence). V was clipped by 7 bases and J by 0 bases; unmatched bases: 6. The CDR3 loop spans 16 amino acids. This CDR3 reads CASTRLAGHSTDTQYF. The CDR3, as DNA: TGTGCCAGCACCAGACTAGCGGGACATAGCACAGATACGCAGTATTTT. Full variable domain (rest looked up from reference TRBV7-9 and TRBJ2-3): DTGVSQNPRHKITKRGQNVTFRCDPISEHNRLYWYRQTLGQGPEFLTYFQNEAQLEKSRLLSDRFSAERPKGSFSTLEIQRTEQGDSAMYLCASTRLAGHSTDTQYFGPGTRLTVL.

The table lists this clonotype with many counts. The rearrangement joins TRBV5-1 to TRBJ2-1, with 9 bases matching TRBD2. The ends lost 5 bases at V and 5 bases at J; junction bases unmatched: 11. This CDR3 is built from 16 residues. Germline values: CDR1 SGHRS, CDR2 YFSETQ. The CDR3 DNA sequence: TGCGCCAGCAGGGCAGCTAGCGGGGTTACACACAATGAGCAGTTCTTC. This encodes CASRAASGVTHNEQFF.

In nucleotides, the CDR3 is TGTGCCAGCAGTTTGTTGCCGTGGGGGAACACTGAAGCTTTCTTT. This translates into CASSLLPWGNTEAFF. The V and J genes are TRBV12-3 or TRBV12-4 and TRBJ1-1; D is unclear. This CDR3 spans 15 amino acids. V dropped 3 bases and J dropped 1 base, with 12 bases sitting between them.

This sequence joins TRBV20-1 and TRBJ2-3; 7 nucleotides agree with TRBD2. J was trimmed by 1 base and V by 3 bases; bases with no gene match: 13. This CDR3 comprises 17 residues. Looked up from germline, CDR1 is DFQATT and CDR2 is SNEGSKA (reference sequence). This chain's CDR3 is CSARGPGLLGGTDTQYF. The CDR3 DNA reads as TGCAGTGCTAGGGGACCGGGACTACTCGGGGGCACAGATACGCAGTATTTT.